This is a list of T cell receptor beta chains from one sample in a study of Ad26.COV2.S vaccination and SARS-CoV-2 variants. Repertoires were generated with immunoSEQ multiplex PCR, while TCRdb's copy carries only in-frame clones and drops some. The repertoire consists of 350,000 to 400,000 clones, with approximately 90% occurring once and the leading ten covering more than 3%. The sample was peripheral blood, taken in a trial of Ad26.COV2.S vaccine versus placebo. The receptor source for this set is a person between 18 and 65 years old who received the Ad26.COV2.S COVID-19 vaccine or a placebo. CDR3s include the opening cysteine and the closing phenylalanine or tryptophan. The order of the fields is V gene, clone size, D gene, J gene, CDR3 protein, CDR3 DNA. A D gene is named only where the DNA matches it firmly. Size is stated for part of the rows, as once, few or many counts, or as a class when the clone is expanded.

>TRBV7-8|NA|NA|TRBJ1-6
CASSSLRGTGSPLHF
TGTGCCAGCAGCTCTCTCAGGGGAACAGGTTCACCCCTCCACTTT
>TRBV6-1|NA|NA|TRBJ1-2
CASSERNDYGYTF
TGTGCCAGCAGTGAAAGAAACGACTATGGCTACACCTTC
>TRBV30|NA|NA|TRBJ1-1
CAWSPVNTEAFF
TGTGCCTGGAGTCCCGTGAACACTGAAGCTTTCTTT
>TRBV5-1|NA|TRBD1|TRBJ2-7
CASSLVGQENTYEQYF
TGCGCCAGCAGCTTGGTAGGACAGGAAAACACCTACGAGCAGTACTTC
>TRBV9|NA|NA|TRBJ1-1
CASSVVQGGEAFF
TGTGCCAGCAGCGTAGTGCAGGGTGGTGAAGCTTTCTTT
>TRBV6-6|NA|NA|TRBJ1-1
CASRGPGTEAFF
TGTGCCAGCAGGGGACCAGGTACTGAAGCTTTCTTT
>TRBV10-2|NA|TRBD2|TRBJ2-3
CASSGASGLNSDTQYF
TGCGCCAGCAGTGGGGCTAGCGGGCTAAATTCAGATACGCAGTATTTT
>TRBV7-9|NA|NA|TRBJ2-5
CASSLGGNNPTQYF
TGTGCCAGCAGCTTAGGGGGAAACAACCCTACCCAGTACTTC
>TRBV7-8|NA|NA|TRBJ2-3
CASSLLSQQAQYF
TGTGCCAGCAGCTTATTATCCCAGCAGGCGCAGTATTTT
>TRBV11-1|NA|TRBD1|TRBJ2-7
CASSSRGQGTYEQYF
TGTGCCAGCAGCTCCAGGGGACAGGGGACCTACGAGCAGTACTTC
>TRBV18|NA|NA|TRBJ2-1
CASSPPGGGDYNEQFF
TGTGCCAGCTCACCCCCAGGGGGGGGCGACTACAATGAGCAGTTCTTC
>TRBV6-1|NA|NA|TRBJ1-1
CASSDGRHTEAFF
TGTGCCAGCAGTGACGGGAGACACACTGAAGCTTTCTTT
>TRBV15|NA|NA|TRBJ2-1
CATSRITGRPFVRDEQFF
TGTGCCACCAGCAGAATCACAGGGCGGCCTTTCGTCAGGGATGAGCAGTTCTTC
>TRBV2|NA|NA|TRBJ2-1
CASSEWNPSYNEQFF
TGTGCCAGCAGTGAATGGAATCCCTCCTACAATGAGCAGTTCTTC
>TRBV4-3|NA|NA|TRBJ1-6
CASSQEPDLGSPLHF
TGCGCCAGCAGCCAAGAACCAGACCTGGGATCACCCCTCCACTTT
>TRBV6-5|NA|NA|TRBJ1-4
CASSYLRTVEKLFF
TGTGCCAGCAGTTACCTGCGGACTGTCGAAAAACTGTTTTTT
>TRBV6-2/TRBV6-3|NA|NA|TRBJ2-2
CASSPPGELFF
TGTGCCAGCAGCCCACCCGGGGAGCTGTTTTTT
>TRBV5-1|NA|TRBD2|TRBJ2-1
CASSTGTSPLNEQFF
TGCGCCAGCAGCACCGGGACTAGCCCTTTGAATGAGCAGTTCTTC
>TRBV5-4|NA|TRBD2|TRBJ2-3
CASSYTLTGLPSLTDTQYF
TGTGCCAGCAGCTATACCCTTACGGGACTACCGAGCCTCACAGATACGCAGTATTTT
>TRBV7-2|NA|TRBD1|TRBJ1-4
CASSFEGQWGEKLFF
TGTGCCAGCAGCTTTGAGGGACAGTGGGGTGAAAAACTGTTTTTT
>TRBV7-2|NA|TRBD1|TRBJ1-2
CASSPTSLSTGGYGYTF
TGTGCCAGCAGTCCGACTTCTCTTTCGACAGGGGGCTATGGCTACACCTTC
>TRBV7-9|once|NA|TRBJ2-1
CASSLGEGDEQFF
TGTGCCAGCAGCTTAGGGGAAGGGGATGAGCAGTTCTTC
>TRBV10-2|NA|TRBD2|TRBJ2-5
CASSGLAGIQETQYF
TGCGCCAGCAGCGGGCTAGCGGGGATTCAAGAGACCCAGTACTTC
>TRBV5-4|few|TRBD1|TRBJ2-3
CASSQDRGTDTQYF
TGTGCCAGCAGCCAGGACAGGGGAACAGATACGCAGTATTTT
>TRBV10-1|NA|NA|TRBJ1-1
CASSDSDVGAFF
TGCGCCAGCAGTGATAGCGACGTTGGGGCTTTCTTT
>TRBV11-3|NA|NA|TRBJ1-1
CASSSSGESTEAFF
TGTGCCAGCAGCTCTTCAGGGGAATCCACTGAAGCTTTCTTT
>TRBV12-3/TRBV12-4|NA|NA|TRBJ2-2
CAAGATGELFF
TGTGCTGCAGGGGCTACCGGGGAGCTGTTTTTT
>TRBV6-5|NA|NA|TRBJ2-7
CASSYWAGSAYEQYF
TGTGCCAGCAGTTACTGGGCGGGGAGTGCCTACGAGCAGTACTTC
>TRBV5-4|NA|NA|TRBJ2-5
CASSLGAEELAQYF
TGTGCCAGCAGCTTGGGGGCCGAGGAGCTGGCCCAGTACTTC
>TRBV5-1|NA|NA|TRBJ1-5
CASSLAGGVQPQHF
TGCGCCAGCAGCTTGGCCGGGGGGGTTCAGCCCCAGCATTTT
>TRBV4-1|NA|NA|TRBJ1-3
CASTSLGGTGNTIYF
TGCGCCAGCACCTCCCTGGGGGGCACGGGAAACACCATATATTTT
>TRBV7-9|NA|TRBD1|TRBJ2-3
CASSLSDRGPKDTQYF
TGTGCCAGCAGCTTATCGGACAGGGGGCCGAAAGATACGCAGTATTTT
>TRBV7-9|NA|NA|TRBJ1-2
CASSLGGGGYTF
TGTGCCAGCAGCTTAGGCGGGGGAGGCTACACCTTC
>TRBV5-6|NA|NA|TRBJ2-7
CASSLSRGEQYF
TGTGCCAGCAGCTTGAGCAGGGGCGAGCAGTACTTC
>TRBV5-1|NA|NA|TRBJ2-7
CASSLGRTSYEQYF
TGCGCCAGCAGCTTGGGACGGACCTCCTACGAGCAGTACTTC
>TRBV5-4|NA|NA|TRBJ2-7
CASSQPAGREQYF
TGTGCCAGCAGCCAGCCGGCGGGGCGGGAGCAGTACTTC
>TRBV18|NA|NA|TRBJ2-5
CASSPPDSDLETQYF
TGTGCCAGCTCACCTCCCGACAGCGACCTAGAGACCCAGTACTTC
>TRBV19|NA|NA|TRBJ1-5
CASSMWGLGLSNQPQHF
TGTGCCAGTAGTATGTGGGGCCTTGGGTTAAGCAATCAGCCCCAGCATTTT
>TRBV3-1/TRBV3-2|NA|NA|TRBJ1-1
CASSQLAGNTEAFF
TGTGCCAGCAGCCAGCTGGCAGGGAACACTGAAGCTTTCTTT
>TRBV7-9|NA|NA|TRBJ1-2
CASSLQGYGYTF
TGTGCCAGCAGCCTACAGGGTTATGGCTACACCTTC
>TRBV18|NA|NA|TRBJ1-4
CASSPIQGGEKLFF
TGTGCCAGCTCACCGATCCAAGGGGGTGAAAAACTGTTTTTT
>TRBV24-1|NA|TRBD1|TRBJ2-3
CATSEPPGQGTRDTQYF
TGTGCCACCAGTGAACCCCCGGGACAGGGGACCAGAGATACGCAGTATTTT
>TRBV5-8|NA|TRBD1|TRBJ1-2
CASRGQAYNYGYTF
TGTGCCAGCAGGGGACAGGCCTATAACTATGGCTACACCTTC